The 25 T cell receptor beta chains presented below share a single source sample, sequenced in a study of blood T cell repertoires in COVID-19. Data came from immunoSEQ multiplex PCR; TCRdb stores just in-frame clones and leaves some out. The sample records around 150,000 clones, 65% to 85% being singletons. Sequencing was carried out using peripheral blood. The receptors come from a woman older than 75 with acute or convalescent COVID-19.

The chain uses TRBV3-1 (or the pseudogene TRBV3-2) and TRBJ1-3, with D possibly TRBD1 on 6 matching bases. CDR3 length equals 15 residues. The germline V gene encodes CDR1 LGHDT and CDR2 YNNKEL (reference sequence). Deletions cut 2 bases from V and 0 bases from J, with 8 bases between. In nucleotides, the CDR3 is TGTGCCAGCAGCCAAACAGGGTTCTCTGGAAACACCATATATTTT. Amino acids: CASSQTGFSGNTIYF.

The rearrangement links TRBV4-1 to TRBJ1-4; D is unclear. In germline, CDR1 is MGHRA, CDR2 YSYEKL. Trimming cost V 0 bases and J 8 bases, with 16 bases left between them. The CDR3 sequence is 16 residues long. This CDR3 is CASSQDQSHENEKLFF. For the CDR3, the DNA is TGCGCCAGCAGCCAAGATCAAAGCCACGAGAACGAAAAACTGTTTTTT.

This chain connects TRBV6-5 to TRBJ2-7; D is unclear. The CDR3 consists of 16 residues. Trimming took off 4 bases at V and 2 bases at J, with 18 bases between the two ends. CDR1 is MNHEY, CDR2 SVGAGI, per germline. The CDR3 loop is CASSFSGGFSAYEQYF. The CDR3 bases are TGTGCCAGCAGTTTTTCCGGCGGTTTTTCGGCCTACGAGCAGTACTTC.

V is TRBV27 and J is TRBJ2-7; a possible D gene is TRBD2 (5 bases). V lost 5 bases, J lost 4 bases, and 21 bases lay in between. Germline V gives CDR1 MNHEY, CDR2 SMNVEV (reference sequence). CDR3 length: 16 residues. The CDR3 DNA follows: TGTGCCAGCAGTCCCCTACGGACGGGGAACCTTTACGAGCAGTACTTC. It yields the protein CASSPLRTGNLYEQYF.

The chain carries TRBV6-1 and TRBJ1-2, with TRBD1 matching over 10 bases. CDR1 and CDR2 from the germline V gene are MNHNS and SASEGT. The CDR3 is 17 residues long. V shed 0 bases and J 8 bases; nucleotides not matched to a gene: 12. CDR3 residues: CASSEAASGTGALGYTF. The DNA for the CDR3 is TGTGCCAGCAGTGAAGCCGCCTCCGGGACAGGGGCGTTGGGCTACACCTTC.

The sample holds a few counts of this clone. The V gene is TRBV21-1, the J gene TRBJ1-1; TRBD1, the table's D call, was not compared with the DNA. TRBV21-1 is tagged as a pseudogene. CDR3 size: 16 residues. CDR3: CASSKTGCRGNTEAFF. CDR3 DNA sequence: TGTGCCAGCAGCAAAACAGGGTGTCGCGGGAACACTGAAGCTTTCTTT.

V and J are TRBV3-1 (or the pseudogene TRBV3-2) and TRBJ2-1; 7 bases are shared with TRBD2. From germline, CDR1 is LGHDT and CDR2 YNNKEL (reference sequence). Losses at the gene ends were 4 bases for V and 6 bases for J; bases not matched to a gene: 3. The CDR3 covers 13 residues. Written as DNA, the CDR3 is TGTGCCAGCAGCCGGGCGGGAGCCAATGAGCAGTTCTTC. Translation gives CASSRAGANEQFF.

This clone was seen a few times. The rearrangement joins TRBV7-8 to TRBJ2-5; 8 nucleotides align to TRBD2. Germline CDR1 is SGHVS and CDR2 is FQNEAQ. The V and J ends lost 2 bases and 4 bases, in that order; junction bases with no gene match: 3. The CDR3 runs 14 residues. The CDR3 nucleotides read TGTGCCAGCAGCTTAAGCGGGGGCACAGAGACCCAGTACTTC. Its translation is CASSLSGGTETQYF.

V usage is TRBV19 and J usage is TRBJ2-5; 15 bases are a match to TRBD2. The V gene end was trimmed by 6 bases and the J gene end by 3 bases; junction bases not matched to a gene: 17. The germline CDR1 and CDR2 sequences are LNHDA and SQIVND (reference sequence). The length of the CDR3 is 20 residues. CDR3 DNA sequence: TGTGCCAGTAGCCGACAATTCTTGAGGGGACTAGCGGGAGGAGAAGAGACCCAGTACTTC. Its protein product is CASSRQFLRGLAGGEETQYF.

The rearrangement joins TRBV5-8 to TRBJ1-1; the D gene is possibly TRBD1 (6 bases). This CDR3 is built from 14 residues. CDR1 is SGHTS and CDR2 is YDEGEE in the germline V gene. Trimming removed 2 bases from V and 1 base from J, with 9 bases in between. CDR3: CASSLRTANTEAFF. In nucleotides, the CDR3 is TGTGCCAGCAGCTTAAGGACAGCGAACACTGAAGCTTTCTTT.

This chain joins TRBV6-5 and TRBJ1-4; D is perhaps TRBD1 (5 bases). Trimming shortened V by 0 bases and J by 8 bases, and 13 bases separated the two germline ends. This CDR3 spans 15 amino acids. Germline V CDR1 and CDR2: MNHEY, SVGAGI. The chain's CDR3 is CASSYSAGVGEKLFF. CDR3 nucleotide sequence: TGTGCCAGCAGTTACTCCGCGGGGGTAGGAGAAAAACTGTTTTTT.

This clone was found a few times. The rearrangement uses TRBV27 and TRBJ2-7, with D tentatively TRBD1 (5 bases). The CDR3 runs 11 residues. The germline V and J ends were trimmed by 6 bases and 6 bases, with 9 bases remaining between them. The germline gives CDR1 MNHEY, CDR2 SMNVEV (reference sequence). The CDR3 DNA reads TGTGCCAGCAGGCGGCAGGGCGAGCAGTACTTC. Translated, it gives CASRRQGEQYF.

J is TRBJ2-7 and V is TRBV5-1, with 14 positions matching TRBD2. After removal of 0 bases from V and 3 bases from J, the junction contained 5 bases not matched to a gene. This CDR3 is built from 17 residues. CDR1 is SGHRS and CDR2 is YFSETQ in the germline V gene. CDR3 amino acids: CASSLVGTSGSLYEQYF. CDR3 in DNA: TGCGCCAGCAGCTTGGTAGGGACTAGCGGGAGTCTCTACGAGCAGTACTTC. Full variable domain (rest looked up from reference TRBV5-1 and TRBJ2-7): KAGVTQTPRYLIKTRGQQVTLSCSPISGHRSVSWYQQTPGQGLQFLFEYFSETQRNKGNFPGRFSGRQFSNSRSEMNVSTLELGDSALYLCASSLVGTSGSLYEQYFGPGTRLTVT.

The chain carries TRBV5-6 and TRBJ1-1; perhaps TRBD1 as D (6 bases). CDR3 length equals 11 residues. Trimming stripped 4 bases from V and 8 bases from J, with 9 bases between. Germline V CDR1 and CDR2: SGHDT, YYEEEE. CDR3 sequence (DNA): TGTGCCAGCAGCCGGACAGCCGAAGCTTTCTTT. It yields the protein CASSRTAEAFF.

The chain uses TRBV19 and TRBJ2-5; 7 nucleotides line up with TRBD2. Germline loops: CDR1 LNHDA, CDR2 SQIVND (reference sequence). CDR3 length equals 16 residues. Germline trimming cut 0 bases from V and 1 base from J; bases unmatched to any gene: 5. The CDR3 DNA reads as TGTGCCAGTAGTATAGATTGGGGGACTATCCAAGAGACCCAGTACTTC. Translated, it gives CASSIDWGTIQETQYF.

This chain links TRBV28 with TRBJ2-2, with D maybe TRBD2 (5 bases). Per germline, CDR1 MDHEN and CDR2 SYDVKM. The CDR3 sequence is 16 residues long. V shed 6 bases and J shed 4 bases, with 18 bases lying between them. This CDR3 reads CASRRTRMIGTGELFF. CDR3 nucleotide sequence: TGTGCCAGCAGGAGAACTAGAATGATAGGCACCGGGGAGCTGTTTTTT.

The chain joins TRBV20-1 to TRBJ2-1; D not certain. Germline V gives CDR1 DFQATT, CDR2 SNEGSKA (reference sequence). V was pared by 4 bases and J by 5 bases, with 3 bases between. The CDR3 contains 10 residues. CDR3 sequence reads: CSATDNEQFF. The CDR3 DNA reads TGCAGTGCTACAGACAATGAGCAGTTCTTC.

The chain joins TRBV6-6 to TRBJ1-3; 8 positions match TRBD1. Germline CDR1 reads MNHNY; CDR2 reads SVGAGI (reference sequence). J gave up 0 bases and V 5 bases, and 6 bases lay outside the gene matches. This CDR3 is built from 16 residues. Written as DNA, the CDR3 is TGTGCCAGCAGTCTTCCGGGACAGGCCTCTGGAAACACCATATATTTT. This translates into CASSLPGQASGNTIYF.

This sequence joins TRBV5-1 and TRBJ2-5; D is undetermined. The ends were cut back, 3 bases at V and 5 bases at J, with 14 bases in the middle. CDR1 and CDR2 (germline): SGHRS, YFSETQ. CDR3 length: 14 residues. The CDR3 sequence: CASSSRGVAETQYF. The DNA for the CDR3 is TGCGCCAGCAGCTCCCGCGGTGTAGCTGAGACCCAGTACTTC.

The CDR3 DNA is TGCGCCAGCAGCCAATCACTTAGGGACACTTACGGGGAGCTGTTTTTT. Translating gives CASSQSLRDTYGELFF. V gene TRBV5-1 combines with J gene TRBJ2-2; a possible D gene is TRBD1 (6 bases). Germline values: CDR1 SGHRS, CDR2 YFSETQ. This CDR3 is built from 16 residues. Trimming shortened V by 4 bases and J by 7 bases, and 20 bases separated the two germline ends.

The chain is built from TRBV19 and TRBJ1-5, with 11 bases fitting TRBD1. The length of the CDR3 is 16 residues. V was pared by 4 bases and J by 6 bases, with 8 bases of the junction left unmatched. Germline loops: CDR1 LNHDA, CDR2 SQIVND (reference sequence). CDR3 DNA sequence: TGTGCCAGTAGTACCCCGGGACAGGGGGTTTTTCAGCCCCAGCATTTT. This encodes CASSTPGQGVFQPQHF.

The chain recombines TRBV6-4 with TRBJ2-1; 13 bases map to TRBD2. This CDR3 region has 16 residues. From germline, CDR1 is MRHNA and CDR2 SNTAGT. Germline trimming cut 6 bases from V and 8 bases from J; bases unmatched to any gene: 10. CDR3 in DNA: TGTGCCAGCAGGGGATTGACTAGCGGGGGGTTTTATGAGCAGTTCTTC. Its protein is CASRGLTSGGFYEQFF.

This clone was observed a single time. The rearrangement joins TRBV2 to TRBJ2-1, with TRBD2 identical over 7 bases. This CDR3 is 15 amino acids long. Germline V gene lookup returns CDR1 SNHLY and CDR2 FYNNEI. V shed 6 bases, J shed 4 bases, and the junction held 9 bases outside the gene matches. The CDR3 coding sequence is TGTGCCAGCAGGTCGTTCGGCGGGGGATACAATGAGCAGTTCTTC. Protein: CASRSFGGGYNEQFF.

The genes are TRBV18 and TRBJ1-4; possibly TRBD1 for D (6 bases). The CDR3 totals 13 residues. CDR1 and CDR2 (germline): KGHSH, LQKENI. Deletions cut 6 bases from V and 8 bases from J, with 13 bases between. The CDR3 DNA sequence: TGTGCCAGCTCCCCGCAGACAGGCGAAAAACTGTTTTTT. As protein: CASSPQTGEKLFF.

The V gene is TRBV5-4, the J gene TRBJ2-1; D remains ambiguous. The CDR3 runs to 14 residues. CDR1 SGHNT and CDR2 YYREEE come from the germline V gene (reference sequence). Trimming shortened V by 4 bases and J by 7 bases, and 15 bases separated the two germline ends. Here the CDR3 DNA reads TGTGCCAGCAGCCGGCGGTTTCAACGGAATGAGCAGTTCTTC. It codes for CASSRRFQRNEQFF. Full variable domain (missing parts from reference TRBV5-4 and TRBJ2-1): ETGVTQSPTHLIKTRGQQVTLRCSSQSGHNTVSWYQQALGQGPQFIFQYYREEENGRGNFPPRFSGLQFPNYSSELNVNALELDDSALYLCASSRRFQRNEQFFGPGTRLTVL.